In its sample, the clone carrying this T cell receptor beta chain was seen many times. The target antigen is unknown. The data originate from a study of CD8 T cells in ankylosing spondylitis. Regarding the study as a whole: Several highly homologous variants made up a TCR beta motif, and this motif appeared characteristic of ankylosing spondylitis blood. Matched ankylosing spondylitis synovial fluid reportedly contained a significantly enriched population of disease-linked clones. Several of the motif variants were reported before in synovial fluid and blood from reactive arthritis.

Each CDR3 protein is one row after TCRdb ran MiXCR on the 5' RACE reads. The profile covers tens of thousands of distinct CDR3 sequences, with approximately 6% appearing a single time and approximately 5% taken by the ten largest. Germline values: CDR1 ENHRY, CDR2 SYGVKD. The V gene lost 6 bases and the J gene lost 2 bases, with 14 bases spanning the gap. This CDR3 spans 15 amino acids. This chain uses TRBV10-3 with TRBJ2-1; unclear D gene. The sequence derives from a male donor with ankylosing spondylitis. Sequenced: synovial fluid, either unsorted or a sorted T cell fraction (not recorded which). The DNA for the CDR3 is TGTGCCATCAGCGCGGAGCTAGAGGCCTACAATGAGCAGTTCTTC. This encodes CAISAELEAYNEQFF.